These 30 T cell receptor beta chains originate from one sample sequenced in a study of monozygotic twins with inflammatory bowel disease. TCRdb re-called the 5' RACE reads; one entry per CDR3 protein, DNA not given. Recorded for this sample: 150,000 to 200,000 distinct CDR3 sequences. Sequencing used blood. These receptors were obtained from a human donor with ulcerative colitis or Crohn's disease, or a healthy co-twin of an affected twin (not recorded which).

The V and J genes are TRBV5-1 and TRBJ2-7; TCRdb lists TRBD2, though no DNA is available to test this call. The CDR3 is made up of 15 amino acids. Per germline, CDR1 SGHRS and CDR2 YFSETQ. This CDR3 reads CASSWTSGSPYEQYF.

The gene calls are TRBV29-1 and TRBJ2-7; the TCRdb call, TRBD2, lacks DNA for checking. CDR1 is SQVTM and CDR2 is ANQGSEA in the germline V gene. This CDR3 contains 11 residues. Here the CDR3 reads CSVTLGYEQYF.

The chain links TRBV5-1 to TRBJ2-1; checking the TCRdb D call of TRBD2 is not possible without DNA. The germline V gene encodes CDR1 SGHRS and CDR2 YFSETQ. CDR3 length: 16 amino acids. This CDR3 reads CASSFTSGRIRGEQFF.

The chain uses TRBV12-3 or TRBV12-4 and TRBJ2-1; the D gene TCRdb calls, TRBD2, cannot be checked with no DNA. CDR3 length: 15 residues. CDR3 sequence: CASSLPSGAYNEQFF.

J is TRBJ2-1 and V is TRBV6-2 or TRBV6-3; TCRdb proposes TRBD2, but this gene call is untestable without DNA. The CDR3 runs to 15 residues. The V gene's germline CDR1 is MNHEY and CDR2 SVGEGT. The CDR3 is CASSLGLARGNEQFF.

The chain employs TRBV12-3 or TRBV12-4 and TRBJ2-1; TCRdb picks TRBD2, but there is no DNA to check that call. The CDR3 is made up of 15 amino acids. The CDR3 loop reads CASSFGLAGGPGQFF.

The chain employs TRBV29-1 and TRBJ2-1; TCRdb's assignment of TRBD2 cannot be checked, as there is no DNA. Germline CDR1 reads SQVTM; CDR2 reads ANQGSEA. The CDR3 spans 13 residues. CDR3 sequence: CSVRTSGDNEQFF.

The genes are TRBV24-1 and TRBJ2-2; as DNA is missing, the TRBD1 call by TCRdb cannot be tested. Germline lookup yields CDR1 KGHDR and CDR2 SFDVKD. This CDR3 has 14 amino acids. The CDR3 protein is CATSDPRAAGELFF.

The J gene is TRBJ2-6, the V gene TRBV10-3. CDR1 and CDR2 (germline): ENHRY, SYGVKD. The CDR3 extends over 11 amino acids. The CDR3 sequence: CAISEVNVLTF.

The chain carries TRBV24-1 and TRBJ2-1; TCRdb outputs TRBD1, but without DNA this stays unchecked. The CDR3 extends over 19 amino acids. The germline gives CDR1 KGHDR, CDR2 SFDVKD. CDR3: CATSGDRGPVRSSYNEQFF.

The rearrangement joins TRBV12-3 or TRBV12-4 to TRBJ1-2; the TCRdb D gene call, TRBD1, has no DNA to confirm it. This CDR3 contains 13 residues. CDR3: CASSGTEYYGYTF.

The chain combines TRBV7-6 with TRBJ2-2; TCRdb calls TRBD1, which cannot be checked without DNA. The CDR3 has 14 amino acids. The germline gives CDR1 SGHVS, CDR2 FNYEAQ. CDR3 sequence: CASSQTGPTGELFF.

V and J are TRBV5-1 and TRBJ2-1. The germline V gene encodes CDR1 SGHRS and CDR2 YFSETQ. This CDR3 region has 14 residues. The CDR3 loop reads CASSLEFSRNEQFF.

The gene calls are TRBV19 and TRBJ2-1; TCRdb proposes TRBD2, but this gene call is untestable without DNA. The germline gives CDR1 LNHDA, CDR2 SQIVND (reference sequence). This CDR3 is 15 amino acids long. The CDR3 protein is CASSGTSWYYNEQFF.

The J gene is TRBJ2-7, the V gene TRBV5-1; the TCRdb D gene call, TRBD1, has no DNA to confirm it. The length of the CDR3 is 15 residues. Germline V gives CDR1 SGHRS, CDR2 YFSETQ. The CDR3 reads CASSPNRDRRYEQYF.

The chain carries TRBV5-4 and TRBJ2-2; TCRdb's D call of TRBD1 is untestable without DNA. Germline values: CDR1 SGHNT, CDR2 YYREEE (reference sequence). CDR3 length: 20 amino acids. This chain's CDR3 is CASSLERVSGQTSNTGELFF.

This chain's CDR3 is CASSLSSGFLYGYTF. This chain connects TRBV27 to TRBJ1-2. Germline values: CDR1 MNHEY, CDR2 SMNVEV (reference sequence). This CDR3 has 15 residues.

The chain has TRBV20-1 and TRBJ2-3. The CDR3 contains 13 residues. CDR1 is DFQATT, CDR2 SNEGSKA, per germline (reference sequence). This CDR3 reads CSAMTLNTDTQYF.

V is TRBV6-5 and J is TRBJ2-4; TCRdb's assignment of TRBD1 cannot be checked, as there is no DNA. This CDR3 is built from 14 residues. Germline V gene lookup returns CDR1 MNHEY and CDR2 SVGAGI. The CDR3 reads CASSYSAGAGIQYF.

The chain combines TRBV12-3 or TRBV12-4 with TRBJ2-7; no DNA is available, so the TRBD1 call from TCRdb remains unchecked. The CDR3 runs to 13 residues. This chain's CDR3 is CASSTASIAEQYF.

The chain couples TRBV5-1 to TRBJ2-5; TCRdb's D gene call, TRBD1, goes unchecked for lack of DNA. Germline lookup yields CDR1 SGHRS and CDR2 YFSETQ. This CDR3 is 15 amino acids long. This CDR3 reads CASSSAGALQETQYF.

The chain employs TRBV12-3 or TRBV12-4 and TRBJ2-5; TCRdb outputs TRBD2, but without DNA this stays unchecked. The CDR3 is 14 residues long. This chain's CDR3 is CASSLTSDQETQYF.

This chain's CDR3 is CASSTGTAGANVLTF. The chain links TRBV5-1 to TRBJ2-6; TCRdb's assignment of TRBD1 cannot be checked, as there is no DNA. Germline V gene lookup returns CDR1 SGHRS and CDR2 YFSETQ. The CDR3 is made up of 15 amino acids.

The rearrangement links TRBV15 to TRBJ2-3. The V gene's germline CDR1 is LNHNV and CDR2 YYDKDF (reference sequence). The CDR3 spans 17 residues. CDR3 in amino acids: CATSGPNVLEDTDTQYF.

This CDR3 reads CSVRHRDRDYGYTF. The J gene is TRBJ1-2, the V gene TRBV29-1; TCRdb picks TRBD1, but there is no DNA to check that call. The germline CDR1 and CDR2 sequences are SQVTM and ANQGSEA. This CDR3 comprises 14 residues. Using reference TRBV29-1 and TRBJ1-2 for the parts outside the CDR3, the full variable domain is SAVISQKPSRDICQRGTSLTIQCQVDSQVTMMFWYRQQPGQSLTLIATANQGSEATYESGFVIDKFPISRPNLTFSTLTVSNMSPEDSSIYLCSVRHRDRDYGYTFGSGTRLTVV.

This chain connects TRBV5-1 to TRBJ1-1; TCRdb picks TRBD1, but there is no DNA to check that call. Germline V gene lookup returns CDR1 SGHRS and CDR2 YFSETQ. This CDR3 region has 13 residues. The chain's CDR3 is CASSLGGHLEAFF. Supplemented by reference TRBV5-1 and TRBJ1-1, the full variable domain reads KAGVTQTPRYLIKTRGQQVTLSCSPISGHRSVSWYQQTPGQGLQFLFEYFSETQRNKGNFPGRFSGRQFSNSRSEMNVSTLELGDSALYLCASSLGGHLEAFFGQGTRLTVV.

V usage is TRBV5-1 and J usage is TRBJ1-1. Germline CDR1 SGHRS, CDR2 YFSETQ. There are 14 residues in the CDR3. CDR3 sequence reads: CASSHTSGNTEAFF.

The chain carries TRBV5-1 and TRBJ2-7; TCRdb's D gene call, TRBD2, goes unchecked for lack of DNA. CDR3 length equals 15 residues. CDR1 is SGHRS, CDR2 YFSETQ, per germline. The chain's CDR3 is CASQGGTSGTREQYF.

This chain links TRBV11-2 with TRBJ2-3. The germline V gene has CDR1 SGHAT and CDR2 FQNNGV. This CDR3 is 14 amino acids long. CDR3 protein: CASSSHGYTDTQYF.

The rearrangement uses TRBV24-1 and TRBJ2-7; TCRdb indicates TRBD1, and absent DNA this call remains unverified. CDR1 is KGHDR, CDR2 SFDVKD, per germline. CDR3 length: 14 residues. This CDR3 reads CATSAPGTGGEQYF.